The sequence of this TCR beta chain was determined in a study of CD4 T cells in relation to SARS-CoV-2 and coronaviruses. CDR1 is MNHEY, CDR2 SVGEGT, per germline. CDR3 length equals 13 residues. Deletions cut 6 bases from V and 1 base from J, with 8 bases between. Profiling relied on immunoSEQ multiplex PCR, and the TCRdb table lists in-frame clones only, not all of them. The sample consists of 15,000 to 25,000 clones, around 81% of them appearing once. CD4+ T cells from unexposed donors were obtained before the COVID-19 pandemic (2011-2018). Isolation of CD4+ T cells took place after nine to ten days in culture. Testing used SARS-CoV-2 S/N and four cold-coronavirus spikes on unexposed-donor CD4+ T cells, cells permitting. On this clone itself: Its antigen remains unknown.

V gene TRBV6-2 or TRBV6-3 combines with J gene TRBJ2-3, with D tentatively TRBD1 or TRBD2 (5 bases each). This TCR was recovered from a human donor in good health. The sequenced material came from CD4+ T cells from PBMCs, cultured in vitro. The CDR3 protein is CASSRDRTDTQYF. CDR3 DNA: TGTGCCAGCAGCAGGGACCGCACAGATACGCAGTATTTT.